Shown below are 28 T cell receptor beta chains from a single sample sequenced in a study of shared clonotypes between healthy human individuals. Only in-frame clones appear in the TCRdb table, and some are missing; sequencing was by immunoSEQ multiplex PCR. Among 950,000 to 1,100,000 clones listed, 70% to 80% were seen once. Sample: memory CD4+ T cells from PBMCs. Subset given: CD45RA-negative fraction. Receptors were obtained from a man younger than 30 in good health. Some clones in this sample may be carry-over from other donors' samples.

This clone showed up just a few times. The chain couples TRBV28 to TRBJ2-5; D not certain. The V gene's germline CDR1 is MDHEN and CDR2 SYDVKM. V lost 5 bases, J lost 9 bases, and 13 bases lay in between. CDR3 length: 12 residues. CDR3 sequence (DNA): TGTGCCAGCAGTCAGACGGTTGGATCCCAGTACTTC. Encoded protein: CASSQTVGSQYF. Full variable domain (remainder filled in from reference TRBV28 and TRBJ2-5): DVKVTQSSRYLVKRTGEKVFLECVQDMDHENMFWYRQDPGLGLRLIYFSYDVKMKEKGDIPEGYSVSREKKERFSLILESASTNQTSMYLCASSQTVGSQYFGPGTRLLVL.

The count of this clone is one. The chain links TRBV5-1 to TRBJ2-3, with TRBD1 matching 9 bases. The CDR3 totals 14 residues. Trimming cost V 4 bases and J 5 bases; bases outside gene matches: 5. Germline V lookup: CDR1 SGHRS, CDR2 YFSETQ. The CDR3 reads CASSEGTGIDTQYF. In DNA form, the CDR3 reads TGCGCCAGCAGCGAAGGGACAGGGATAGATACGCAGTATTTT.

This clone was found once. Written as DNA, the CDR3 is TGTGCCAGCAGTTTATGGGAGGGCTACACCTTC. Translating it yields CASSLWEGYTF. This rearrangement joins TRBV27 to TRBJ1-2; D uncertain. Germline assignment: CDR1 MNHEY and CDR2 SMNVEV (reference sequence). V was cut by 1 base and J by 8 bases, with 5 bases left in between. The CDR3 runs to 11 residues.

This sequence joins TRBV28 and TRBJ1-1; 8 bases map to TRBD1. The CDR3 has 15 residues. Trimming removed 11 bases from V and 7 bases from J; junction bases left unmatched: 18. Germline V gives CDR1 MDHEN, CDR2 SYDVKM. The CDR3 spells CASSSTGTGGGEAFF. CDR3 bases: TGTGCCTCTTCAAGTACCGGGACAGGTGGGGGTGAAGCTTTCTTT. Supplemented by reference TRBV28 and TRBJ1-1, the full variable domain reads DVKVTQSSRYLVKRTGEKVFLECVQDMDHENMFWYRQDPGLGLRLIYFSYDVKMKEKGDIPEGYSVSREKKERFSLILESASTNQTSMYLCASSSTGTGGGEAFFGQGTRLTVV.

This clone was picked up a small number of times. The chain joins TRBV9 to TRBJ1-5; TRBD1 is a possible D gene (5 bases). Trimming left V 3 bases short and J 5 bases short, with 12 bases between. The CDR3 has 14 amino acids. Germline-derived CDR1 and CDR2 are SGDLS and YYNGEE. CDR3 DNA: TGTGCCAGCAGCGAAGGAGGGGTAGATCAGCCCCAGCATTTT. This translates into CASSEGGVDQPQHF.

The rearrangement joins TRBV2 to TRBJ2-3, with 13 positions matching TRBD2. The V and J ends lost 5 bases and 2 bases, in that order; junction bases with no gene match: 4. The CDR3 has 16 amino acids. CDR1 SNHLY and CDR2 FYNNEI come from the germline V gene. CDR3: CASSKTSGRTTDTQYF. CDR3 DNA: TGTGCCAGCAGTAAGACTAGCGGGAGGACCACAGATACGCAGTATTTT.

V and J are TRBV2 and TRBJ2-7; TRBD2 matches at 7 bases. From germline, CDR1 is SNHLY and CDR2 FYNNEI. J gave up 9 bases and V 5 bases, and 13 bases lay outside the gene matches. This CDR3 spans 14 amino acids. The CDR3 loop is CASSSEGGEIGQYF. The CDR3 bases are TGTGCCAGCAGTTCTGAGGGAGGGGAGATCGGGCAGTACTTC.

The rearrangement links TRBV28 to TRBJ2-5; the D gene is possibly TRBD2 (5 bases). CDR3 size: 14 residues. Looked up from germline, CDR1 is MDHEN and CDR2 is SYDVKM. The germline V and J ends were trimmed by 7 bases and 7 bases, with 19 bases remaining between them. The CDR3 region is CASTVDGSGGTQYF. Here the CDR3 DNA reads TGTGCCAGCACCGTCGATGGGTCAGGAGGGACCCAGTACTTC.

The rearrangement uses TRBV29-1 and TRBJ1-5, with 7 bases identical to TRBD1. The V segment lost 6 bases and the J segment 1 base; nucleotides outside the gene matches: 9. The CDR3 runs 15 residues. Germline CDR1 reads SQVTM; CDR2 reads ANQGSEA. The CDR3 spells CSVRDSLNSNQPQHF. In DNA, the CDR3 is TGCAGCGTACGGGACAGCCTAAACAGCAATCAGCCCCAGCATTTT.

This clone is a singleton in its sample. This chain connects TRBV19 to TRBJ2-7, with D tentatively TRBD2 (6 bases). This CDR3 is 13 amino acids long. The V end was cut by 6 bases, the J end by 3 bases, with 12 bases between. Per germline, CDR1 LNHDA and CDR2 SQIVND (reference sequence). In DNA form, the CDR3 reads TGTGCCAGTAGCGAGACTAGTCGCTACGAGCAGTACTTC. It specifies CASSETSRYEQYF.

This chain connects TRBV5-1 to TRBJ2-7; 9 nucleotides line up with TRBD1. J lost 4 bases, V lost 5 bases, and 4 bases had no gene match. This CDR3 is 13 amino acids long. CDR1 is SGHRS and CDR2 is YFSETQ in the germline V gene. DNA of the CDR3: TGCGCCAGCAGAGGGACAGGGTCGTACGAGCAGTACTTC. It encodes CASRGTGSYEQYF.

The V and J genes are TRBV29-1 and TRBJ2-2; no reliable D call. Trimming removed 4 bases from V and 2 bases from J, with 8 bases in between. This CDR3 has 13 residues. Germline loops: CDR1 SQVTM, CDR2 ANQGSEA. CDR3 loop: CSVGEANTGELFF. Here the CDR3 DNA reads TGCAGCGTTGGAGAAGCCAACACCGGGGAGCTGTTTTTT.

V and J are TRBV28 and TRBJ2-2; TRBD2 matches at 7 bases. Germline values: CDR1 MDHEN, CDR2 SYDVKM. The CDR3 contains 14 residues. Trimming at V came to 2 bases and at J to 5 bases, leaving 2 bases not matched to a gene. CDR3 sequence (DNA): TGTGCCAGCAGTTTAGGCGGGGGAACCGGGGAGCTGTTTTTT. Its translation is CASSLGGGTGELFF.

This rearrangement joins TRBV5-1 to TRBJ2-7, with 8 bases identical to TRBD1. The ends lost 0 bases at V and 9 bases at J; junction bases unmatched: 8. Germline V gene data show CDR1 as SGHRS and CDR2 as YFSETQ. CDR3 length equals 14 residues. The CDR3 sequence is CASSLGVTGVGQYF. DNA of the CDR3: TGCGCCAGCAGCTTGGGGGTGACAGGGGTCGGGCAGTACTTC.

The rearrangement links TRBV28 to TRBJ1-2; 8 bases agree with TRBD1. The CDR3 covers 15 residues. The V segment lost 1 base and the J segment 2 bases; nucleotides outside the gene matches: 3. Germline lookup yields CDR1 MDHEN and CDR2 SYDVKM. This chain's CDR3 is CASSLLQGENYGYTF. CDR3 nucleotides: TGTGCCAGCAGTTTATTACAGGGGGAAAACTATGGCTACACCTTC.

CDR3 region: CASRTEPSEEQFF. The CDR3 region has the DNA TGTGCCAGCAGAACCGAGCCCTCGGAGGAGCAGTTCTTC. This chain links TRBV28 with TRBJ2-1; D is uncertain. V was pared by 6 bases and J by 10 bases, with 16 bases between. The CDR3 is 13 amino acids. Germline CDR1 reads MDHEN; CDR2 reads SYDVKM.

The chain recombines TRBV30 with TRBJ2-7, with TRBD1 identical over 12 bases. CDR1 is GTSNPN, CDR2 SVGIG, per germline (reference sequence). The V segment lost 1 base and the J segment 7 bases; nucleotides outside the gene matches: 5. This CDR3 contains 14 residues. The CDR3 bases are TGTGCCTGGAGTGGGGACAGGGGGCGAAGAGAGCAGTACTTC. Translated, it gives CAWSGDRGRREQYF.

The V call is TRBV6-6, the J call TRBJ2-1, with 10 positions matching TRBD1. Germline V lookup: CDR1 MNHNY, CDR2 SVGAGI (reference sequence). V dropped 7 bases and J dropped 0; count of bases not matched to a gene: 6. The CDR3 runs 16 residues. DNA of the CDR3: TGTGCCAGCAATCGACAGGGGGCGGGCTCCTACAATGAGCAGTTCTTC. Its protein product is CASNRQGAGSYNEQFF.

This chain uses TRBV5-1 with TRBJ2-3; unclear D gene. Germline V lookup: CDR1 SGHRS, CDR2 YFSETQ. CDR3 size: 13 residues. With 4 bases removed from V and 6 bases from J, the gap between germline ends came to 12 bases. CDR3 DNA: TGCGCCAGCAGCCCTGAGAGTACGGATACGCAGTATTTT. Protein product: CASSPESTDTQYF.

This chain connects TRBV5-1 to TRBJ1-3, with D unresolved. The germline CDR1 and CDR2 sequences are SGHRS and YFSETQ. The CDR3 loop spans 16 amino acids. Trimming left V 0 bases short and J 0 bases short, with 10 bases between. Here the CDR3 DNA reads TGCGCCAGCAGCTTGGAAGGAATTAGCTCTGGAAACACCATATATTTT. This translates into CASSLEGISSGNTIYF.

The V and J genes are TRBV28 and TRBJ1-1; TRBD1 matches at 8 bases. The J segment lost 3 bases and the V segment lost 1 base, leaving 16 bases of the junction unmatched. CDR3 size: 19 residues. Germline CDR1 reads MDHEN; CDR2 reads SYDVKM. The CDR3 sequence is CASSLFFGQGAIRDTEAFF. In nucleotides, the CDR3 is TGTGCCAGCAGTTTATTTTTTGGGCAGGGGGCGATTAGGGACACTGAAGCTTTCTTT.

This clone was found a few times. The chain uses TRBV4-3 and TRBJ1-1, with a weak D call TRBD1 (5 bases). The V gene lost 4 bases and the J gene lost 1 base, with 10 bases spanning the gap. The CDR3 length is 14 residues. Per germline, CDR1 LGHNA and CDR2 YSLEER. CDR3 residues: CASSLDDRNTEAFF. The CDR3 DNA follows: TGCGCCAGCAGCCTTGACGACAGGAACACTGAAGCTTTCTTT.

The rearrangement uses TRBV5-1 and TRBJ1-2, with D tentatively TRBD1 (6 bases). The CDR3 consists of 14 residues. CDR1 and CDR2 from the germline V gene are SGHRS and YFSETQ. The V end lost 10 bases, the J end lost 3 bases, and 19 bases lay between the germline ends. CDR3 residues: CAGNRGGADYGYTF. In DNA form, the CDR3 reads TGCGCCGGCAACCGTGGGGGGGCAGACTATGGCTACACCTTC.

The V call is TRBV6-6, the J call TRBJ1-2; D gene uncertain. V lost 5 bases and J 0 bases, leaving 13 bases between the germline ends. The CDR3 length is 15 residues. Germline V gene lookup returns CDR1 MNHNY and CDR2 SVGAGI (reference sequence). The CDR3 DNA is TGTGCCAGCAGTCCGGAGGGCCGAGCTAACTATGGCTACACCTTC. Translated, it gives CASSPEGRANYGYTF.

The chain links TRBV11-2 to TRBJ2-1; 9 bases agree with TRBD1. V dropped 5 bases and J dropped 4; count of bases not matched to a gene: 9. The germline gives CDR1 SGHAT, CDR2 FQNNGV. This CDR3 comprises 16 residues. The chain's CDR3 is CASSPRTGEIYNEQFF. The DNA for the CDR3 is TGTGCCAGCAGCCCAAGGACAGGGGAGATATACAATGAGCAGTTCTTC.

The genes are TRBV2 and TRBJ1-4; the D is unclear. CDR3 length: 15 amino acids. Trimming shortened V by 3 bases and J by 8 bases, and 16 bases separated the two germline ends. Germline assignment: CDR1 SNHLY and CDR2 FYNNEI. The CDR3 DNA sequence: TGTGCCAGCAGTGATGTTTCAGGCCCGCGAGAAAAACTGTTTTTT. This translates into CASSDVSGPREKLFF.

V usage is TRBV5-4 and J usage is TRBJ1-1, with D possibly being TRBD1 (6 bases). The CDR3 runs to 15 residues. The germline V and J ends were trimmed by 3 bases and 3 bases, with 15 bases remaining between them. Germline CDR1 and CDR2: SGHNT and YYREEE (reference sequence). CDR3 sequence reads: CASSSAGAWYTEAFF. CDR3 coding DNA: TGTGCCAGCAGCTCAGCAGGGGCCTGGTACACTGAAGCTTTCTTT.

This chain connects TRBV7-9 to TRBJ2-7; TRBD1 aligns across 7 bases. The J segment lost 4 bases and the V segment lost 8 bases, leaving 5 bases of the junction unmatched. This CDR3 is 12 amino acids long. Germline V gene lookup returns CDR1 SEHNR and CDR2 FQNEAQ (reference sequence). In nucleotides, the CDR3 is TGTGCCAGCGGGACAGAAGCATACGAGCAGTACTTC. Protein product: CASGTEAYEQYF.